The 32 T cell receptor beta chains below were found in one sample sequenced in a study of shared clonotypes between healthy human individuals. TCRdb's copy holds only in-frame clones and misses some; the assay was immunoSEQ multiplex PCR. The table includes approximately 940,000 clones, 76% detected once. Sequencing was performed on memory CD4+ T cells sorted from blood. The sample's subset: CD45RA-negative fraction. The receptors come from a young man in good health.

The genes are TRBV30 and TRBJ1-2; perhaps TRBD1 as D (6 bases). This CDR3 region has 13 residues. Trimming took 3 bases from V and 4 from J, leaving 12 bases between them. Per germline, CDR1 GTSNPN and CDR2 SVGIG (reference sequence). CDR3 coding DNA: TGTGCCTGGAGCCCCCAACAGGGCTATGGCTACACCTTC. Translated, it gives CAWSPQQGYGYTF.

The gene calls are TRBV5-1 and TRBJ2-7, with 7 positions matching TRBD2. CDR1 and CDR2 (germline): SGHRS, YFSETQ. Germline trimming cut 6 bases from V and 3 bases from J; bases unmatched to any gene: 6. This CDR3 is built from 13 residues. The CDR3 protein is CASNRGSGYEQYF. The CDR3 nucleotides are TGCGCCAGCAATCGCGGGAGTGGCTACGAGCAGTACTTC. Combining the CDR3 with reference TRBV5-1 and TRBJ2-7 gives the whole variable domain KAGVTQTPRYLIKTRGQQVTLSCSPISGHRSVSWYQQTPGQGLQFLFEYFSETQRNKGNFPGRFSGRQFSNSRSEMNVSTLELGDSALYLCASNRGSGYEQYFGPGTRLTVT.

The gene calls are TRBV7-2 and TRBJ2-5; D uncertain. The V gene's germline CDR1 is SGHTA and CDR2 FQGNSA. The CDR3 covers 12 residues. The germline V and J ends were trimmed by 3 bases and 0 bases, with 2 bases remaining between them. The CDR3 DNA reads as TGTGCCAGCAGCTTTTACCAAGAGACCCAGTACTTC. Protein: CASSFYQETQYF.

The J gene is TRBJ1-3, the V gene TRBV28; TRBD1 aligns across 7 bases. This CDR3 has 15 residues. CDR1 and CDR2 (germline): MDHEN, SYDVKM. J lost 2 bases, V lost 8 bases, and 9 bases had no gene match. As DNA, the CDR3 is TGTGCCAGCTGGGCGACAGGGACGGCTGGAAACACCATATATTTT. This sequence encodes CASWATGTAGNTIYF.

This clone was seen just once. The CDR3 DNA reads as TGTGCCAGCTCACCCGAAACAGGGGTCTATGGCTACACCTTC. This codes for CASSPETGVYGYTF. The chain joins TRBV18 to TRBJ1-2, with 7 bases matching TRBD1. CDR3 length: 14 residues. Germline lookup yields CDR1 KGHSH and CDR2 LQKENI. V was clipped by 3 bases and J by 4 bases; unmatched bases: 5.

The gene calls are TRBV30 and TRBJ2-3; TRBD2 matches 11 bases. The V gene end was trimmed by 5 bases and the J gene end by 0 bases; junction bases not matched to a gene: 1. The germline gives CDR1 GTSNPN, CDR2 SVGIG (reference sequence). This CDR3 has 14 amino acids. CDR3 loop: CAWRTSGSTDTQYF. CDR3 DNA: TGTGCCTGGCGGACTAGCGGGAGCACAGATACGCAGTATTTT.

The chain recombines TRBV7-2 with TRBJ2-7; tentative D call: TRBD2 (6 bases). There are 15 residues in the CDR3. Trimming removed 2 bases from V and 2 bases from J, with 13 bases in between. Germline V gene data show CDR1 as SGHTA and CDR2 as FQGNSA. The DNA for the CDR3 is TGTGCCAGCAGCTTAAGGTTTGGGACTCCCTACGAGCAGTACTTC. This gives the protein CASSLRFGTPYEQYF.

The V and J genes are TRBV9 and TRBJ1-2; D possibly corresponds to TRBD1 (6 bases). V lost 5 bases to trimming and J lost 4 bases, with 12 bases between them. The CDR3 sequence is 13 residues long. In germline, CDR1 is SGDLS, CDR2 YYNGEE. The CDR3 coding sequence is TGTGCCAGCAGTGGGGCGGGGGCCTATGGCTACACCTTC. Its translation: CASSGAGAYGYTF.

The chain combines TRBV19 with TRBJ1-2, with D perhaps TRBD1 (5 bases). Germline CDR1 and CDR2: LNHDA and SQIVND (reference sequence). This CDR3 has 14 residues. The V end was cut by 5 bases, the J end by 6 bases, with 16 bases between. The CDR3 is CASSASRGNNGYTF. The CDR3 coding sequence is TGTGCCAGTAGTGCCTCGAGGGGAAATAATGGCTACACCTTC.

This chain joins TRBV30 and TRBJ2-6; D unresolved. The CDR3 is made up of 15 amino acids. V lost 0 bases and J 0 bases, leaving 6 bases between the germline ends. Germline lookup yields CDR1 GTSNPN and CDR2 SVGIG (reference sequence). This chain's CDR3 is CAWSVRTSGANVLTF. CDR3 DNA sequence: TGTGCCTGGAGTGTCCGGACCTCTGGGGCCAACGTCCTGACTTTC.

Only a few counts were recorded for this clone. The V and J genes are TRBV18 and TRBJ2-5, with unresolved D. The germline gives CDR1 KGHSH, CDR2 LQKENI. The CDR3 is 13 residues long. The V and J ends lost 2 bases and 4 bases respectively, with 8 bases between them. The CDR3 region has the DNA TGTGCCAGCTCACCAACCTCGCCAGAGACCCAGTACTTC. As protein: CASSPTSPETQYF.

The chain is built from TRBV15 and TRBJ2-1; 12 nucleotides agree with TRBD2. The CDR3 extends over 18 amino acids. Germline V gives CDR1 LNHNV, CDR2 YYDKDF (reference sequence). V gave up 0 bases and J gave up 7 bases; unmatched junction bases: 10. CDR3 amino acids: CATSRDRTTSGSGNEQFF. Here the CDR3 DNA reads TGTGCCACCAGCAGAGATCGTACGACTAGCGGGAGTGGAAATGAGCAGTTCTTC.

The gene calls are TRBV4-3 and TRBJ1-1; 10 nucleotides line up with TRBD1. This CDR3 region has 16 residues. Trimming removed 1 base from V and 5 bases from J; junction bases left unmatched: 7. Germline CDR1 and CDR2: LGHNA and YSLEER. The CDR3, as DNA: TGCGCCAGCAGCCAAGGAGCCGGGGACAGGGGAACTGAAGCTTTCTTT. Its protein product is CASSQGAGDRGTEAFF.

The gene calls are TRBV29-1 and TRBJ1-1; D not resolved. Trimming took 7 bases from V and 0 from J, leaving 12 bases between them. CDR1 and CDR2 from the germline V gene are SQVTM and ANQGSEA. This CDR3 spans 13 amino acids. The CDR3 nucleotides read TGCAGCGCCGTAACAGTGATGAACACTGAAGCTTTCTTT. Translating gives CSAVTVMNTEAFF.

DNA for the CDR3: TGTGCCAGTAGAGATGTAGTCTCCTATAATTCACCCCTCCACTTT. Protein: CASRDVVSYNSPLHF. V and J are TRBV19 and TRBJ1-6; D is undetermined. V lost 6 bases and J 0 bases, leaving 9 bases between the germline ends. CDR3 length: 15 amino acids. Germline-derived CDR1 and CDR2 are LNHDA and SQIVND (reference sequence). Looking up the rest from reference TRBV19 and TRBJ1-6 gives the full variable domain: DGGITQSPKYLFRKEGQNVTLSCEQNLNHDAMYWYRQDPGQGLRLIYYSQIVNDFQKGDIAEGYSVSREKKESFPLTVTSAQKNPTAFYLCASRDVVSYNSPLHFGNGTRLTVT.

J is TRBJ2-1 and V is TRBV4-1, with D perhaps matching TRBD2 (5 bases). The V gene's germline CDR1 is MGHRA and CDR2 YSYEKL. Trimming stripped 0 bases from V and 7 bases from J, with 19 bases between. CDR3 size: 17 residues. CDR3 sequence: CASSQDPRAFLGNEQFF. Here the CDR3 DNA reads TGCGCCAGCAGCCAAGATCCGCGGGCCTTCCTGGGGAATGAGCAGTTCTTC.

This clone showed up just a few times. The rearrangement links TRBV19 to TRBJ2-1, with TRBD1 matching over 7 bases. The CDR3 is 16 amino acids. The trim removed 5 bases at V and 3 bases at J, leaving 10 bases unmatched. CDR1 and CDR2 from the germline V gene are LNHDA and SQIVND (reference sequence). CDR3 amino acids: CASSPPRDRDYNEQFF. The CDR3 nucleotides are TGTGCCAGTAGTCCTCCCCGGGACAGAGACTACAATGAGCAGTTCTTC.

V is TRBV29-1 and J is TRBJ1-2; 7 bases are shared with TRBD1. This CDR3 is 15 amino acids long. CDR1 and CDR2 from the germline V gene are SQVTM and ANQGSEA. The V gene end was trimmed by 3 bases and the J gene end by 4 bases; junction bases not matched to a gene: 11. The CDR3 loop is CSVDLTQTGFYGYTF. Written as DNA, the CDR3 is TGCAGCGTTGACCTTACTCAGACAGGGTTCTATGGCTACACCTTC.

The chain recombines TRBV28 with TRBJ2-7; 10 nucleotides match TRBD1. CDR1 MDHEN and CDR2 SYDVKM come from the germline V gene. This CDR3 is 16 amino acids long. J gave up 7 bases and V 6 bases, and 15 bases lay outside the gene matches. This chain's CDR3 is CASRSPGQGRAGEQYF. The CDR3 bases are TGTGCCAGCAGATCTCCGGGACAGGGGCGCGCAGGGGAGCAGTACTTC.

The chain joins TRBV11-2 to TRBJ1-5; no reliable D call. The CDR3 spans 16 residues. The germline gives CDR1 SGHAT, CDR2 FQNNGV. The V end lost 2 bases, the J end lost 8 bases, and 19 bases lay between the germline ends. CDR3 sequence reads: CASSLNGRSPQEPQHF. In DNA, the CDR3 is TGTGCCAGCAGCTTAAACGGCAGATCACCTCAAGAGCCCCAGCATTTT.

The chain recombines TRBV14 with TRBJ2-6; the D is unclear. The V end was cut by 1 base, the J end by 1 base, with 11 bases between. CDR1 SGHDN and CDR2 FVKESK come from the germline V gene. The CDR3 runs 17 residues. DNA of the CDR3: TGTGCCAGCAGCCAAGTCGGTGCGATTTCTGGGGCCAACGTCCTGACTTTC. Its protein is CASSQVGAISGANVLTF.

The CDR3 protein is CASRPDRGNNSPLHF. The CDR3 region has the DNA TGTGCCAGTAGGCCTGACAGGGGCAATAATTCACCCCTCCACTTT. The chain is built from TRBV19 and TRBJ1-6; 8 bases are shared with TRBD1. The V and J ends lost 6 bases and 5 bases, in that order; junction bases with no gene match: 6. The V gene's germline CDR1 is LNHDA and CDR2 SQIVND (reference sequence). The CDR3 spans 15 residues. Drawing the rest from reference TRBV19 and TRBJ1-6, the complete variable domain is DGGITQSPKYLFRKEGQNVTLSCEQNLNHDAMYWYRQDPGQGLRLIYYSQIVNDFQKGDIAEGYSVSREKKESFPLTVTSAQKNPTAFYLCASRPDRGNNSPLHFGNGTRLTVT.

The chain combines TRBV4-1 with TRBJ1-6; D is unresolved. The CDR3 is 19 amino acids. The ends were cut back, 0 bases at V and 0 bases at J, with 15 bases in the middle. Germline lookup yields CDR1 MGHRA and CDR2 YSYEKL. The DNA for the CDR3 is TGCGCCAGCAGCCAAGAAAAACTGGGGTCGAGCTCCTATAATTCACCCCTCCACTTT. It specifies CASSQEKLGSSSYNSPLHF.

This rearrangement joins TRBV27 to TRBJ1-2, with 9 bases aligning to TRBD1. V gave up 6 bases and J gave up 7 bases; unmatched junction bases: 12. This CDR3 is built from 15 residues. Germline-derived CDR1 and CDR2 are MNHEY and SMNVEV (reference sequence). The CDR3 protein is CASRAGQGLMGGYTF. The CDR3 nucleotides are TGTGCCAGCAGGGCGGGACAGGGATTGATGGGTGGCTACACCTTC.

V gene TRBV27 combines with J gene TRBJ2-2, with 11 bases fitting TRBD2. V lost 6 bases, J lost 7 bases, and 4 bases stayed unmatched. CDR1 and CDR2 from the germline V gene are MNHEY and SMNVEV (reference sequence). This CDR3 has 14 amino acids. The CDR3 sequence is CASSTSGGIGELFF. For the CDR3, the DNA is TGTGCCAGCAGCACTAGCGGGGGCATCGGGGAGCTGTTTTTT.

The chain recombines TRBV27 with TRBJ1-6; D is unresolved. The germline V and J ends were trimmed by 0 bases and 5 bases, with 8 bases remaining between them. Germline V CDR1 and CDR2: MNHEY, SMNVEV (reference sequence). This CDR3 has 15 residues. CDR3 sequence: CASSLSWNHNSPLHF. DNA for the CDR3: TGTGCCAGCAGTTTATCCTGGAACCATAATTCACCCCTCCACTTT.

This clone showed up just once. This CDR3 is CASSRGGMNTGELFF. In DNA, the CDR3 is TGTGCCAGCTCACGCGGCGGGATGAACACCGGGGAGCTGTTTTTT. This chain connects TRBV18 to TRBJ2-2, with TRBD2 as a possible D gene (6 bases). V lost 4 bases, J lost 1 base, and 10 bases lay in between. Germline V gene data show CDR1 as KGHSH and CDR2 as LQKENI. The CDR3 contains 15 residues.

This clone was seen a single time. The chain links TRBV7-8 to TRBJ2-2; 7 positions agree with TRBD1. The CDR3 runs 15 residues. The V gene's germline CDR1 is SGHVS and CDR2 FQNEAQ. V shed 8 bases, J shed 5 bases, and the junction held 11 bases outside the gene matches. The CDR3 is CASDSKGARTGELFF. CDR3 DNA: TGTGCCAGCGACTCTAAGGGGGCTAGGACCGGGGAGCTGTTTTTT.

V is TRBV11-1 and J is TRBJ1-1, with TRBD1 identical over 8 bases. CDR1 is SGHAT and CDR2 is FQDESV in the germline V gene (reference sequence). V shed 4 bases, J shed 4 bases, and the junction held 5 bases outside the gene matches. CDR3 size: 14 residues. CDR3 coding DNA: TGTGCCAGCAGCTATAGAACAGGGGGCACTGAAGCTTTCTTT. This encodes CASSYRTGGTEAFF.

In this sample, this clone turned up once. This chain connects TRBV10-2 to TRBJ2-2, with 7 positions matching TRBD1. Germline CDR1 and CDR2: WSHSY and SAAADI. The CDR3 loop spans 13 amino acids. V was clipped by 7 bases and J by 4 bases; unmatched bases: 3. As DNA, the CDR3 is TGCGCCAGCACCCAGGGGGTCACCGGGGAGCTGTTTTTT. Protein: CASTQGVTGELFF.

The chain uses TRBV16 and TRBJ1-2; no clear D gene. CDR1 and CDR2 (germline): KGHSY, FQNENV. The V end lost 2 bases, the J end lost 9 bases, and 10 bases lay between the germline ends. The CDR3 runs to 12 residues. CDR3 region: CASSQLTRSYTF. The DNA of the CDR3 is TGTGCCAGCAGCCAACTGACCCGAAGCTACACCTTC.

With respect to this clone: Because it lacks the conserved phenylalanine or tryptophan at the end, this CDR3 is likely a read error. The limits of the CDR3 on the DNA are not certain, so only TCRdb's listed CDR3 is given. This chain joins TRBV7-2 and TRBJ2-7; TRBD2, the table's D call, lacks a check against the DNA. The CDR3 adds up to 17 amino acids, both ends counted. Germline CDR1 is SGHTA and CDR2 is FQGNSA. The CDR3 spells CASSLVRVEGGLIGGKL.